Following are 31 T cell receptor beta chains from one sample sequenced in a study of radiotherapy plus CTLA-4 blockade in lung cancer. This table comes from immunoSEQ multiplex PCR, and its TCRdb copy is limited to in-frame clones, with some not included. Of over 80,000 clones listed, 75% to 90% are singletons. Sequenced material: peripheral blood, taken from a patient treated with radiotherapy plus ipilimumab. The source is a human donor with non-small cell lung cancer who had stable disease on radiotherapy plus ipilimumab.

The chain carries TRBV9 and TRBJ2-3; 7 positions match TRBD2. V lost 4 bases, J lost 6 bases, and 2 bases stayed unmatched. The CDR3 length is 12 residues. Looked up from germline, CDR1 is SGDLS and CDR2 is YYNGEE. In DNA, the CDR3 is TGTGCCAGCAGCCTCGGGGGGGATACGCAGTATTTT. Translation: CASSLGGDTQYF.

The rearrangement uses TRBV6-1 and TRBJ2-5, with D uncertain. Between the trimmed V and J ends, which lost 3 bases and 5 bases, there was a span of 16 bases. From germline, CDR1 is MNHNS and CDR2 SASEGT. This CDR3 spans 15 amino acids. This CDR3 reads CASSDWVAKVETQYF. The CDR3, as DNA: TGTGCCAGCAGTGACTGGGTAGCCAAGGTGGAGACCCAGTACTTC.

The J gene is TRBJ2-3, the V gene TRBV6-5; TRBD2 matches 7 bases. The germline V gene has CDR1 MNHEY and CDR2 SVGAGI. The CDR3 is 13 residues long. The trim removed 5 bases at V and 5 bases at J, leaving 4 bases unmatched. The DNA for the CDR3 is TGTGCCAGCAGTAGGACTAGTCAAGATACGCAGTATTTT. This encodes CASSRTSQDTQYF.

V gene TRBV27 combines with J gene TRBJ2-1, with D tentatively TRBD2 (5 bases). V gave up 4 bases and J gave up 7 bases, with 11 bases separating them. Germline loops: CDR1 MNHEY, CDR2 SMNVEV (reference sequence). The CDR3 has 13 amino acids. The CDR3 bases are TGTGCCAGCAGTTCGAAGCCGGGGAATGAGCAGTTCTTC. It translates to CASSSKPGNEQFF.

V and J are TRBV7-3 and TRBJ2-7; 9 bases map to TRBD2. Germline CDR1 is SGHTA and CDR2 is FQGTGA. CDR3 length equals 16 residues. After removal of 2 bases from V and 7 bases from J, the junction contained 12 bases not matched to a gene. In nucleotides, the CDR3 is TGTGCCAGCAGCTTATTACCAGCGGGAGGAACGGTTGAGCAGTACTTC. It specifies CASSLLPAGGTVEQYF.

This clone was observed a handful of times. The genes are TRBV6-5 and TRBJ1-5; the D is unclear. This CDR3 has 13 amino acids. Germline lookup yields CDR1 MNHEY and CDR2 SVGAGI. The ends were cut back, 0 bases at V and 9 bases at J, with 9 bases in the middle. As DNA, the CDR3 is TGTGCCAGCAGTTACTCGACGCTGGGGCCCCAGCATTTT. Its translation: CASSYSTLGPQHF.

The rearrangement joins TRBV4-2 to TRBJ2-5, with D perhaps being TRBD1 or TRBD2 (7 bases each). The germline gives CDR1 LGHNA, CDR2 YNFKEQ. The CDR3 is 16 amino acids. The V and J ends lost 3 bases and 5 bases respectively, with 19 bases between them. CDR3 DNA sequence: TGTGCCAGCAGCCAGCCCGGGGCAGGGGGGGACGAGACCCAGTACTTC. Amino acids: CASSQPGAGGDETQYF.

DNA of the CDR3: TGTGCCAGCAGTGGTGGGTATGGGGGCGTTGAAAAACTGTTTTTT. It specifies CASSGGYGGVEKLFF. The chain employs TRBV2 and TRBJ1-4; maybe TRBD1 (6 bases). This CDR3 is 15 amino acids long. CDR1 and CDR2 from the germline V gene are SNHLY and FYNNEI. V was cut by 4 bases and J by 7 bases, with 16 bases left in between.

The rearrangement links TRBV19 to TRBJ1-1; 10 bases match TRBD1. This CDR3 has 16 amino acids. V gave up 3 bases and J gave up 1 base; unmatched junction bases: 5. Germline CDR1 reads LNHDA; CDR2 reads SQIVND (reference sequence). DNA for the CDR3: TGTGCCAGTAGTATGGGACAGGGGCGGGCGAACACTGAAGCTTTCTTT. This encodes CASSMGQGRANTEAFF.

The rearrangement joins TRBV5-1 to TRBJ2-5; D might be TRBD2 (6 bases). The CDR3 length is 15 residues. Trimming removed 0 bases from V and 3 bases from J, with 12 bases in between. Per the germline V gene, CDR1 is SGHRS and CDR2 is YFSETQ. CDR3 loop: CASSLATGGEETQYF. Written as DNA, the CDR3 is TGCGCCAGCAGCTTGGCCACTGGAGGGGAAGAGACCCAGTACTTC.

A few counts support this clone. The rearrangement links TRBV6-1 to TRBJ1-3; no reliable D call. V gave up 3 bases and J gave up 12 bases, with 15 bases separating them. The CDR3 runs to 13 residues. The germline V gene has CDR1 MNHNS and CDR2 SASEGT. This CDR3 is CASSEVAETGIYF. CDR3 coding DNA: TGTGCCAGCAGTGAGGTCGCTGAAACTGGCATATATTTT.

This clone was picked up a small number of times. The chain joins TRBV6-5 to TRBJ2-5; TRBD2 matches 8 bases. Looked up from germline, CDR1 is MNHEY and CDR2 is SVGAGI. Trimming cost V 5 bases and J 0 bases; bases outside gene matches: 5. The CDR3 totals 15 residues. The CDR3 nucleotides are TGTGCCAGCAGTACCTTTAGCGGGGACCAAGAGACCCAGTACTTC. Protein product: CASSTFSGDQETQYF.

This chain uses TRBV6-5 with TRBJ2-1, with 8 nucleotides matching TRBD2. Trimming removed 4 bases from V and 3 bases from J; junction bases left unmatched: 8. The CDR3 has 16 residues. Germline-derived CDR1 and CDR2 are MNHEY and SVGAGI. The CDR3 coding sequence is TGTGCCAGCAGTTCGCCCGGGACTAGTATCTACAATGAGCAGTTCTTC. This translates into CASSSPGTSIYNEQFF.

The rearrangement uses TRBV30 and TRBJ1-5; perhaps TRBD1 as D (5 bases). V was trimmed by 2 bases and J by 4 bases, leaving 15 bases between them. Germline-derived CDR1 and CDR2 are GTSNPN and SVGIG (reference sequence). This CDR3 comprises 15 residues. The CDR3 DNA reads TGTGCCTGGAGTACCGGGGGACTAGGGAATCAGCCCCAGCATTTT. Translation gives CAWSTGGLGNQPQHF.

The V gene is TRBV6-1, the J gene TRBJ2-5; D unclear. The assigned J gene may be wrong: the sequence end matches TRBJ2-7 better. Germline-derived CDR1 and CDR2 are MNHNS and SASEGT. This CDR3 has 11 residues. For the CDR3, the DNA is TGTGCCAGCAGGAACTACTACGAGCAGTACTTC. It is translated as CASRNYYEQYF.

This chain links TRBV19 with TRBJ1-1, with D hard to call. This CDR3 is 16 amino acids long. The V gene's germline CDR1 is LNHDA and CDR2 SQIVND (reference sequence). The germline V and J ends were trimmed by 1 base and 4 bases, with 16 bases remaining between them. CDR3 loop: CASSIAAGGAGTEAFF. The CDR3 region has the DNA TGTGCCAGTAGTATAGCTGCCGGAGGAGCGGGCACTGAAGCTTTCTTT. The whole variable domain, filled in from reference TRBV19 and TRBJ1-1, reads DGGITQSPKYLFRKEGQNVTLSCEQNLNHDAMYWYRQDPGQGLRLIYYSQIVNDFQKGDIAEGYSVSREKKESFPLTVTSAQKNPTAFYLCASSIAAGGAGTEAFFGQGTRLTVV.

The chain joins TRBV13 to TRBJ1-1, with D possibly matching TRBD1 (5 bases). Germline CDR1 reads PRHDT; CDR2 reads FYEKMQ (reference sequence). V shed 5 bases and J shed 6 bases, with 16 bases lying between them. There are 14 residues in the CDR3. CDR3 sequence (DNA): TGTGCCAGCAGCCCCCCGACAAGGGACCCTGAAGCTTTCTTT. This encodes CASSPPTRDPEAFF.

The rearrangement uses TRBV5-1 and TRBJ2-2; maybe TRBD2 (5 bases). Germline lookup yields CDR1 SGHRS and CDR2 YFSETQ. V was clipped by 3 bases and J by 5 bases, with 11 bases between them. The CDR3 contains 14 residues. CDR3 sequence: CASSSHPGTGELFF. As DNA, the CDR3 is TGCGCCAGCAGCTCACACCCGGGGACCGGGGAGCTGTTTTTT.

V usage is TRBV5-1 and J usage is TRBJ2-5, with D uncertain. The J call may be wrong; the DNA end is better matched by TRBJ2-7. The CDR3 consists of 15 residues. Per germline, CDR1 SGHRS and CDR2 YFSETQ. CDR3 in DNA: TGCGCCAGCAGCCGGACGGCCGAAGCTTCCTACGAGCAGTACTTC. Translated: CASSRTAEASYEQYF.

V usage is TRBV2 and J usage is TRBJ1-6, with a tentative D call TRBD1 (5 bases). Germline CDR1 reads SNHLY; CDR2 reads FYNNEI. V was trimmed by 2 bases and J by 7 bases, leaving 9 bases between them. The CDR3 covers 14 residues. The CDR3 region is CASSEQGVNSPLHF. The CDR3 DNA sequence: TGTGCCAGCAGTGAACAGGGAGTAAATTCACCCCTCCACTTT.

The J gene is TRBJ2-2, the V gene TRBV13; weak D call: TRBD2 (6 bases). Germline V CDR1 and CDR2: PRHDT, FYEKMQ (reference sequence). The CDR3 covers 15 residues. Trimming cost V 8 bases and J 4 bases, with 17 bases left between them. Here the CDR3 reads CASRQLQGGTGELFF. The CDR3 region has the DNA TGTGCCAGCCGCCAACTCCAGGGAGGCACCGGGGAGCTGTTTTTT.

The CDR3 DNA reads as TGTGCCAGTACTAGCGGGAGAGGGGGCACAGATACGCAGTATTTT. Encoded protein: CASTSGRGGTDTQYF. The chain links TRBV2 to TRBJ2-3, with 11 bases aligning to TRBD2. Per germline, CDR1 SNHLY and CDR2 FYNNEI. The CDR3 length is 15 residues. J was trimmed by 1 base and V by 9 bases; bases with no gene match: 6.

The CDR3 DNA follows: TGTGCCAGCATTAGCAGCGGGATGAGAGGAAATGAGCAGTTCTTC. Its protein product is CASISSGMRGNEQFF. The gene calls are TRBV6-1 and TRBJ2-1; 7 bases fit TRBD2. The ends lost 7 bases at V and 7 bases at J; junction bases unmatched: 13. The germline CDR1 and CDR2 sequences are MNHNS and SASEGT. The CDR3 loop spans 15 amino acids.

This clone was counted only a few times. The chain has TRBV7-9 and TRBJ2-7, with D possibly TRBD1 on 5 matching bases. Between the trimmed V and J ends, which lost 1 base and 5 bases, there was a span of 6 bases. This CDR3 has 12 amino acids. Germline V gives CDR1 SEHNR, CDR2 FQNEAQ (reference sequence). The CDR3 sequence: CASSLVGDEQYF. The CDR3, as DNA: TGTGCCAGCAGCTTAGTAGGGGACGAGCAGTACTTC.

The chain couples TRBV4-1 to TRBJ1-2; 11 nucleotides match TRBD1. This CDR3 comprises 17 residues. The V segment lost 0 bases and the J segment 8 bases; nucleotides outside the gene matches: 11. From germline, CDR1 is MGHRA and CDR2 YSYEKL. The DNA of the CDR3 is TGCGCCAGCAGCCAAGAAGCAGGTGGGGGACAGGGGGGAGGCTACACCTTC. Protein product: CASSQEAGGGQGGGYTF.

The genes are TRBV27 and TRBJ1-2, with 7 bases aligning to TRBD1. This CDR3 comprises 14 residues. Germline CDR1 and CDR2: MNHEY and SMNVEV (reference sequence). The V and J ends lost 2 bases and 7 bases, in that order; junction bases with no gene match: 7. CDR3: CASSLQTGAAGYTF. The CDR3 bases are TGTGCCAGCAGTTTACAAACAGGGGCGGCTGGCTACACCTTC.

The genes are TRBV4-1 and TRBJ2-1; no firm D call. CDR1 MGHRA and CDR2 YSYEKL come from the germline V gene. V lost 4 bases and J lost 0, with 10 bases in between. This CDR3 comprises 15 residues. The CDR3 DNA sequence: TGCGCCAGCAGCCCTTTGGGCGCCTCCTACAATGAGCAGTTCTTC. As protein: CASSPLGASYNEQFF.

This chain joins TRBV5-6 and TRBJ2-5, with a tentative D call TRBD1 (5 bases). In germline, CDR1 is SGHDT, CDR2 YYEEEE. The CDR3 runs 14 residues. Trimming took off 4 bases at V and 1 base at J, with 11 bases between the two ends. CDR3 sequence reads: CASSAGMGQETQYF. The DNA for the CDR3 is TGTGCCAGCAGCGCAGGGATGGGCCAAGAGACCCAGTACTTC.

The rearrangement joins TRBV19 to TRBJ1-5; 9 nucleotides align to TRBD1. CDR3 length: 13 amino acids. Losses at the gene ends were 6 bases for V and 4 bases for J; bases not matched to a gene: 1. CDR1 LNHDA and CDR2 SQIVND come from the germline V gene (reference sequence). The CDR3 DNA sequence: TGTGCCAGTAGAGGACAGGGGAATCAGCCCCAGCATTTT. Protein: CASRGQGNQPQHF.

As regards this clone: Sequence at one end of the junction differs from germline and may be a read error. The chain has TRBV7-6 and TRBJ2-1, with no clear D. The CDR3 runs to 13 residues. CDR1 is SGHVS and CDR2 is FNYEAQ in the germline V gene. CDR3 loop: CASSARVYDEQFF. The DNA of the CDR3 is TGTGCCAGCAGCGCCCGGGTCTACGATGAGCAGTTCTTC.

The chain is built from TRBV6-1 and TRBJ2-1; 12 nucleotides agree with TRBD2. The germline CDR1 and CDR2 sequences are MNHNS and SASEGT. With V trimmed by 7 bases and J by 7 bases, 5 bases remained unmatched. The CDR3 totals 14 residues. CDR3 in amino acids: CASKASGRGNEQFF. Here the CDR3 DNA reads TGTGCCAGCAAGGCTAGCGGGAGGGGGAATGAGCAGTTCTTC.